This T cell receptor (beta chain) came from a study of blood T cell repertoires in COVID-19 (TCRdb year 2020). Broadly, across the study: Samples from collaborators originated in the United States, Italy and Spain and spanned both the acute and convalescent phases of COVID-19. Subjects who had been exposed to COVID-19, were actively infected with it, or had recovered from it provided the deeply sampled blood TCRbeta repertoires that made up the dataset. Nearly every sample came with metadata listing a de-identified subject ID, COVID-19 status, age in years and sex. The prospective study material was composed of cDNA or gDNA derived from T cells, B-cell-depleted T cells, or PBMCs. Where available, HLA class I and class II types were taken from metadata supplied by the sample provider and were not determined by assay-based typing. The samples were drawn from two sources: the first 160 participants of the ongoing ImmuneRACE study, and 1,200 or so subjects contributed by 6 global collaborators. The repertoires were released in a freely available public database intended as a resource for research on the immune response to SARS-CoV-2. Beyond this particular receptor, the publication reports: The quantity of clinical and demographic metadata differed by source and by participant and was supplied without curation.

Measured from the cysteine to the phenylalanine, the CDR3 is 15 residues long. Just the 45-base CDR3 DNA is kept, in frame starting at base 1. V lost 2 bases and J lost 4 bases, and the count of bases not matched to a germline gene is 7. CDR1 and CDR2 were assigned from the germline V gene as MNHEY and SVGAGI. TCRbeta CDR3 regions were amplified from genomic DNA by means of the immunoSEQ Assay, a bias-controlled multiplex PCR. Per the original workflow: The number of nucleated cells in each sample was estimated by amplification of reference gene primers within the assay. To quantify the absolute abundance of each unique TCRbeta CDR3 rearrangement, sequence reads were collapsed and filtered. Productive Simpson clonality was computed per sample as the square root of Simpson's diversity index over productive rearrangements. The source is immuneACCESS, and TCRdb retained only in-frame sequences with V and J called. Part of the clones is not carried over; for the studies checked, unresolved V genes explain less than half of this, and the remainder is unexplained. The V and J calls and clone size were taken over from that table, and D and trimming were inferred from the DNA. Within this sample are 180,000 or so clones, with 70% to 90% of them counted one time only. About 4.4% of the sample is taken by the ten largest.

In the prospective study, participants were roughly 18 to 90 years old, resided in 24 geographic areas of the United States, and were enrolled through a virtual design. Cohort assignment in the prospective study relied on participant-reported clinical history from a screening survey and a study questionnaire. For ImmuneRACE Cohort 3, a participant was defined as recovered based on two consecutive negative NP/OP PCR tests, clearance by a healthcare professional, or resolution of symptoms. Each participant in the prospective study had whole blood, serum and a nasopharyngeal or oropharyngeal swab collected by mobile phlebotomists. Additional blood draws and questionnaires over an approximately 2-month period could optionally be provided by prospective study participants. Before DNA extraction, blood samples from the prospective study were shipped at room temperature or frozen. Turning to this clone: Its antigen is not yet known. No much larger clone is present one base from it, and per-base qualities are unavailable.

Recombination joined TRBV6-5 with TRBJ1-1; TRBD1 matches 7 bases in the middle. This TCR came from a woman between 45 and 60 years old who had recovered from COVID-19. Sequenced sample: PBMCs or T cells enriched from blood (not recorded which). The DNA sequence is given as TGTGCCAGCAGTTACACGCAGGGGGTTCCCACTGAAGCTTTCTTT. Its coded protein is CASSYTQGVPTEAFF.